The 4 T cell receptor beta chains below come from one sample, sequenced in a study of cytomegalovirus exposure and HLA in healthy donors (dated by TCRdb to 2017 to 2019). The library was prepared using the immunoSEQ multiplex PCR assay. The multiplex PCR relied on a mix of 60 forward primers for TCR Vbeta segments and 13 reverse primers for TCR Jbeta segments. TCRdb mirrors the immuneACCESS table, restricted to in-frame sequences. Some clones are absent from its copies; in checked studies, under half trace to an unresolved V gene, and the reason for the others is unknown. Counted in this sample were under 200,000 clones; over 75% of them appeared once. Approximately 8.5% of the sample goes to the ten largest clones. Sequencing input: PBMCs. Source of these receptors: a man between 18 and 35 years old in good health and CMV-seropositive.

With respect to this clone: This sample also contains other DNA sequences that code for the same CDR3. This chain connects TRBV13 to TRBJ2-7, with D perhaps TRBD2 (5 bases). The germline V gene has CDR1 PRHDT and CDR2 FYEKMQ (reference sequence). This CDR3 has 14 amino acids. Trimming pared 0 bases from V and 3 bases from J, leaving 9 bases between. The CDR3 DNA reads as TGTGCCAGCAGCTTAGGGAGGGTTAGCTACGAGCAGTACTTC. This translates into CASSLGRVSYEQYF. Full variable domain (rest looked up from reference TRBV13 and TRBJ2-7): AAGVIQSPRHLIKEKRETATLKCYPIPRHDTVYWYQQGPGQDPQFLISFYEKMQSDKGSIPDRFSAQQFSDYHSELNMSSLELGDSALYFCASSLGRVSYEQYFGPGTRLTVT.

The gene calls are TRBV9 and TRBJ2-4; D is unclear. The CDR3 runs 13 residues. CDR1 is SGDLS and CDR2 is YYNGEE in the germline V gene. The V and J ends lost 3 bases and 7 bases respectively, with 11 bases between them. As DNA, the CDR3 is TGTGCCAGCAGCGGTGGCTCTCTGAACATTCAGTACTTC. Translating gives CASSGGSLNIQYF.

J is TRBJ1-3 and V is TRBV30, with 7 bases fitting TRBD1. Trimming took 7 bases from V and 1 from J; bases not matched to a gene: 10. Germline CDR1 is GTSNPN and CDR2 is SVGIG (reference sequence). The CDR3 has 15 residues. CDR3 nucleotides: TGTGCCTTTAACAGGGGAATCGAGTCTGGAAACACCATATATTTT. This translates into CAFNRGIESGNTIYF.

The rearrangement joins TRBV29-1 to TRBJ2-3; 7 bases match TRBD1. J lost 8 bases, V lost 4 bases, and 9 bases had no gene match. The V gene's germline CDR1 is SQVTM and CDR2 ANQGSEA. This CDR3 comprises 13 residues. CDR3 bases: TGCAGCGTTGTTGGGACAGACTTAGGTACGCAGTATTTT. Translating it yields CSVVGTDLGTQYF.